Listed below are T cell receptor beta chains from one sample, sequenced in a study of regulatory T cells in long-lasting Graves disease. TCRdb reprocessed the multiplex PCR reads with MiXCR, giving one entry per CDR3 protein. This sample carries approximately 690,000 distinct CDR3 sequences, around 30% of them seen once, and the ten largest clones take around 40%. The source was peripheral blood mononuclear cells (PBMCs), collected when the disease was refractory, from a patient treated with antithyroid drugs. The receptors shown here come from a female donor with Graves disease. Each CDR3 is given with its conserved first and last residue.

v_call	j_call	cdr3_aa
TRBV6-1	TRBJ2-7	CASSPNPRTGIYEQYF
TRBV5-1	TRBJ2-7	CASSSGDTYEQYF
TRBV6-9	TRBJ2-7	CASSYARDYEQYF
TRBV27	TRBJ1-1	CASRPWGGLSEAFF
TRBV20-1	-	CSARDLREVVPSETQYF
TRBV10-3	TRBJ1-1	CAISEYGGTIEAFF
TRBV27	TRBJ1-1	CASSASVRRTEAFF
TRBV9	TRBJ2-6	CASTRYRAGANVLTF
TRBV20-1	TRBJ1-5	CSARDAGTGNQPQHF
TRBV2	TRBJ2-3	CASSLHRRTDTQYF
TRBV28	TRBJ1-2	CASISRIEQGIYGYTF
TRBV11-2	TRBJ2-7	CASSFDPGQGTYEQYF
TRBV28	TRBJ1-2	CASTSLALRGTTYGYTF
TRBV20-1	TRBJ2-1	CSAGSGTSGLYNEQFF
TRBV6-1	TRBJ1-4	CASSEGKGAKTLGEKLFF
TRBV9	TRBJ1-5	CASSWGDSNQPQHF
TRBV7-9	TRBJ2-7	CASSLEAPGDEQYF
TRBV20-1	TRBJ1-1	CSASTGTGYTEAFF
TRBV18	TRBJ1-6	CASSPERVSNSPLHF
TRBV5-1	TRBJ2-1	CASSPMGGSYNEQFF
TRBV28	TRBJ1-1	CASSNRGRDTEAFF
TRBV2	TRBJ2-4	CASSGGPLANIQYF
TRBV6-1	TRBJ1-2	CASRWNSYGYTF
TRBV20-1	TRBJ2-7	CSARPPGGPTYEQYF
TRBV28	TRBJ1-5	CASSLSHRNQPQHF
TRBV28	TRBJ1-1	CASSDPGPSGMGTEAFF
TRBV19	TRBJ1-3	CASTQGPGSGNTIYF
TRBV7-2	TRBJ1-1	CASSRPRTERNTEAFF
TRBV12-3/TRBV12-4	TRBJ1-1	CATQGSVNTEAFF
TRBV28	TRBJ1-2	CASSLSGQGNYGYTF
TRBV12-3/TRBV12-4	TRBJ2-2	CASRGSGSRRGELFF
TRBV27	TRBJ2-7	CASSLSPKSYEQYF
TRBV20-1	TRBJ1-5	CSARSGQGGDLLLGQPQHF
TRBV28	TRBJ2-7	CASSLGVGVRDRKEDEQYF
TRBV7-3	TRBJ1-1	CASSPRTVNTEAFF
TRBV13	TRBJ1-4	CASSSRIGEREKLFF
TRBV15	TRBJ1-1	CATSRDVGPLEAFF
TRBV5-6	TRBJ1-6	CASSSSFDSHYNSPLHF
TRBV6-9	TRBJ2-5	CASSESMGRETQYF
TRBV20-1	TRBJ2-7	CSATRTGKTYEQYF
TRBV5-1	TRBJ2-2	CASSLDGGHNTGELFF
TRBV7-9	TRBJ1-2	CASSFVPGVAYGYTF
TRBV6-1	TRBJ1-1	CASRGRTEAFF
TRBV19	TRBJ1-1	CASSRRQGIAEAFF
TRBV3-1	TRBJ2-6	CASSQGWQGASGANVLTF
TRBV13	TRBJ2-1	CASSGGLSSGYNEQFF
TRBV28	TRBJ1-5	CASGPRGVGNQPQHF
TRBV10-3	TRBJ1-2	CAISEPPTGYTF
TRBV20-1	TRBJ1-2	CSARVAGRGYTF
TRBV10-3	TRBJ1-1	CAISPAGTNTEAFF
TRBV2	TRBJ2-2	CASSASSGPLGGELFF
TRBV7-3	TRBJ2-1	CASSLTGASGSYEQFF
TRBV19	TRBJ2-7	CATSGTGSSYEQYF
TRBV30	TRBJ1-2	CAWRPRLGGYTF